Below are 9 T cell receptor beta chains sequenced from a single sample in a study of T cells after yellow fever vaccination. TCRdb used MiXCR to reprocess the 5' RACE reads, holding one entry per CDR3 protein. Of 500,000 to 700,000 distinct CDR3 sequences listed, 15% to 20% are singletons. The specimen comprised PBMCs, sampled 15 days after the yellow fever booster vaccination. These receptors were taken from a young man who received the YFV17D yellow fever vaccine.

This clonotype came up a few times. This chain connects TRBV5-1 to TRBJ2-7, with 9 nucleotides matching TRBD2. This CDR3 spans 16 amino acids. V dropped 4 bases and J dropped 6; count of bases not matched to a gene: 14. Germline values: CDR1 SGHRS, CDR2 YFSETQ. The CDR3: CASSPSIAGVTGEQYF. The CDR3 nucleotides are TGCGCCAGCAGCCCGTCCATAGCGGGAGTGACTGGCGAGCAGTACTTC.

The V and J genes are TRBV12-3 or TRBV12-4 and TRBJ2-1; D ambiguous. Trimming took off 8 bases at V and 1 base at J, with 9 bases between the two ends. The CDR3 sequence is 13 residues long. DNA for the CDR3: TGTGCCAGCCTAGGAAGTTCCTACAATGAGCAGTTCTTC. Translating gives CASLGSSYNEQFF.

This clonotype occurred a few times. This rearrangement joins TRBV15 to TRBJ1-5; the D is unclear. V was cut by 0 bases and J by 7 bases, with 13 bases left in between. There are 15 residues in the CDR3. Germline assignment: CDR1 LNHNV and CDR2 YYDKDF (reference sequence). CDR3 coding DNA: TGTGCCACCAGCAGAGATGAGGAGGTAGGCCAGCCCCAGCATTTT. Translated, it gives CATSRDEEVGQPQHF.

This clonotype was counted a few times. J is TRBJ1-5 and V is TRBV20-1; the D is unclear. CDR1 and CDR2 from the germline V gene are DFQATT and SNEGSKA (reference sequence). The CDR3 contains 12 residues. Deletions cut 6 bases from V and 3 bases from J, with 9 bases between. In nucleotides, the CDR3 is TGCAGTGCATCGGCCAACAATCAGCCCCAGCATTTT. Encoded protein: CSASANNQPQHF.

The CDR3 loop reads CSAQQGKNIQYF. Written as DNA, the CDR3 is TGCAGTGCACAACAGGGAAAAAACATTCAGTACTTC. This chain connects TRBV20-1 to TRBJ2-4; D is possibly TRBD1 (6 bases). In germline, CDR1 is DFQATT, CDR2 SNEGSKA (reference sequence). The V and J ends lost 6 bases and 4 bases respectively, with 10 bases between them. This CDR3 has 12 residues.

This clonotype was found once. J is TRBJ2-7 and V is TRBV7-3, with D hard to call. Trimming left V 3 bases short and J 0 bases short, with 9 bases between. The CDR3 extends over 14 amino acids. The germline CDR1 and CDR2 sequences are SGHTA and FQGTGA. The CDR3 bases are TGTGCCAGCAGCTTCTCTCTCCGCTCCTACGAGCAGTACTTC. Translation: CASSFSLRSYEQYF. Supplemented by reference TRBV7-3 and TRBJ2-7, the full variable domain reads GAGVSQTPSNKVTEKGKYVELRCDPISGHTALYWYRQSLGQGPEFLIYFQGTGAADDSGLPNDRFFAVRPEGSVSTLKIQRTERGDSAVYLCASSFSLRSYEQYFGPGTRLTVT.

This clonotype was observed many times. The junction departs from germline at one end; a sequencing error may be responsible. Written as DNA, the CDR3 is TGTGCCAGCAATCCTAGCGGATCCACAGATACGCAGTATTTT. Translation: CASNPSGSTDTQYF. The chain combines TRBV5-1 with TRBJ2-3; TRBD2 aligns across 7 bases. The germline gives CDR1 SGHRS, CDR2 YFSETQ. This CDR3 region has 14 residues.

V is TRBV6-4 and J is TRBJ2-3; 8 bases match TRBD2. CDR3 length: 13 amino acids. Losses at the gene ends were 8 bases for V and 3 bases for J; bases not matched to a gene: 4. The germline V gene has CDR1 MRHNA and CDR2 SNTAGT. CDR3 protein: CASSAGATDTQYF. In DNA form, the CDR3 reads TGTGCCAGCTCAGCGGGGGCAACAGATACGCAGTATTTT.

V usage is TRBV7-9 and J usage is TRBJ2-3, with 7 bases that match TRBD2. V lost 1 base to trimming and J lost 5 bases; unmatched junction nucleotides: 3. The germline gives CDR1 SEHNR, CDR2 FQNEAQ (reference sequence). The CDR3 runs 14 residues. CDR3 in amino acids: CASSLGAGVDTQYF. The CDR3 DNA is TGTGCCAGCAGCTTAGGTGCGGGAGTAGATACGCAGTATTTT.